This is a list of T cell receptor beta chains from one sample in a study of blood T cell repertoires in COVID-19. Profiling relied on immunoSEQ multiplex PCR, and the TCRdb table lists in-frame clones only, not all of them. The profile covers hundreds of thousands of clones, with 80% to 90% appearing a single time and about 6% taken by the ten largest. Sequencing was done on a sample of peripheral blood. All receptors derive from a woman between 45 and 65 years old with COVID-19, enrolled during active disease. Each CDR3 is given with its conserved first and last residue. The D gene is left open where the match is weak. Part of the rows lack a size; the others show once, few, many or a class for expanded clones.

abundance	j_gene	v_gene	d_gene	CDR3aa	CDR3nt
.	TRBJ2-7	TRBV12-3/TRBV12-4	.	CASSQASSYEQYF	TGTGCCAGCTCCCAAGCGAGCTCCTACGAGCAGTACTTC
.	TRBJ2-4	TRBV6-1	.	CASSEGGVAKNIQYF	TGTGCCAGCAGTGAAGGAGGAGTAGCCAAAAACATTCAGTACTTC
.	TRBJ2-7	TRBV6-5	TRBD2	CATQTSGVREQYF	TGTGCCACCCAGACTAGCGGTGTTAGGGAGCAGTACTTC
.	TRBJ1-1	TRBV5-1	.	CASSSWTDEAFF	TGCGCCAGCAGCTCCTGGACAGATGAAGCTTTCTTT
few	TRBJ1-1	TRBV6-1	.	CASSDPSGVAEAFF	TGTGCCAGCAGTGACCCTTCAGGGGTCGCTGAAGCTTTCTTT
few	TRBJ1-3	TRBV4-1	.	CASSQVGARPGDTIYF	TGCGCCAGCAGCCAAGTTGGAGCCAGGCCCGGGGACACCATATATTTT
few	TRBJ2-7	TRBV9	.	CASSVTGTSNEQYF	TGTGCCAGCAGCGTCACCGGGACTTCTAACGAGCAGTACTTC
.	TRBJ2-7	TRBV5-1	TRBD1	CASRYGLQGVRAYEQYF	TGCGCCAGCAGATACGGATTGCAGGGGGTAAGGGCGTACGAGCAGTACTTC
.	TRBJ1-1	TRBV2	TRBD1	CASSVGQVIMNTEAFF	TGTGCCAGCAGTGTAGGACAGGTTATCATGAACACTGAAGCTTTCTTT
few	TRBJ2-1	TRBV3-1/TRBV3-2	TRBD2	CASSQDTSGSIGDEQFF	TGTGCCAGCAGCCAAGATACTAGCGGGTCCATAGGCGATGAGCAGTTCTTC
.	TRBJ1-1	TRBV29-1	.	CSVARGNTEAFF	TGCAGCGTTGCCAGGGGGAACACTGAAGCTTTCTTT
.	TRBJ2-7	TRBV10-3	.	CAISDPGTRSYEQYF	TGTGCCATCAGTGATCCCGGGACACGGTCCTACGAGCAGTACTTC
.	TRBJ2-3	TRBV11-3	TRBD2	CASSAAASGTTDTQYF	TGTGCCAGCAGCGCCGCAGCTAGCGGGACCACAGATACGCAGTATTTT
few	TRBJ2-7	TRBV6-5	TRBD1	CASRGDRRVREQYF	TGTGCCAGCAGAGGGGACAGGAGAGTACGAGAGCAGTACTTC
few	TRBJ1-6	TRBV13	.	CASSLIRGTRNSPLHF	TGTGCCAGCAGCTTAATCCGCGGGACGAGAAATTCACCCCTCCACTTT
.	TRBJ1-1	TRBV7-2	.	CASSLVYTLNTEAFF	TGTGCCAGCAGCTTAGTGTACACCTTGAACACTGAAGCTTTCTTT
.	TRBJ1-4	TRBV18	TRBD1	CASSPRTGGPEKLFF	TGTGCCAGCTCGCCCCGGACAGGGGGCCCTGAAAAACTGTTTTTT
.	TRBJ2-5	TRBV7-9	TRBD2	CASSKGREGETQYF	TGTGCCAGCAGCAAGGGGCGGGAGGGCGAGACCCAGTACTTC
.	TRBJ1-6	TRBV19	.	CASSIRTSNSPLHF	TGTGCCAGTAGTATACGGACAAGTAATTCACCCCTCCACTTT
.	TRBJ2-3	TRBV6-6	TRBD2	CASSYPRGGEHTQYF	TGTGCCAGCAGTTACCCTCGCGGGGGGGAACATACGCAGTATTTT
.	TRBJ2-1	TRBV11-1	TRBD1	CASRLRDRAYNEQFF	TGTGCCAGCCGCCTTAGGGACAGGGCTTACAATGAGCAGTTCTTC
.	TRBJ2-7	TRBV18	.	CASSPPASYEQYF	TGTGCCAGCTCACCTCCGGCTAGCTACGAGCAGTACTTC
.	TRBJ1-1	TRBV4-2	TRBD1	CASSQVYRGRGGADTEAFF	TGTGCCAGCAGCCAAGTCTATCGTGGCAGAGGGGGCGCGGACACTGAAGCTTTCTTT
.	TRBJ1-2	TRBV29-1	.	CSVDTWGGYTF	TGCAGCGTTGACACATGGGGCGGCTACACCTTC
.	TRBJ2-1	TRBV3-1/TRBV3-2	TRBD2	CASSQDVAGGPVF	TGTGCCAGCAGCCAAGACGTAGCGGGAGGGCCTGTCTTC
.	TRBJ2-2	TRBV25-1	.	CASSEFGRSNTGELFF	TGTGCCAGCAGTGAATTTGGCCGATCGAACACCGGGGAGCTGTTTTTT
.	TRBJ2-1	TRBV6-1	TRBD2	CASSEGRLAGVNEQFF	TGTGCCAGCAGTGAAGGACGGCTAGCGGGAGTAAATGAGCAGTTCTTC
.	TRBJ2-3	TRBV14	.	CASSQLTGLADTQYF	TGTGCCAGCAGCCAACTGACAGGTTTAGCAGATACGCAGTATTTT
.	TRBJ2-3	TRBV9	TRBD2	CASSETSGPTRTQYF	TGTGCCAGCAGCGAGACTAGCGGGCCGACCAGGACGCAGTATTTT
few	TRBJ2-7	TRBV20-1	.	CSASAGNLYEQYF	TGCAGTGCTAGTGCAGGGAACCTCTACGAGCAGTACTTC
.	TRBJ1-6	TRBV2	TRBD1	CASSWDREGSPLHF	TGTGCCAGCAGTTGGGACAGGGAGGGATCACCCCTCCACTTT
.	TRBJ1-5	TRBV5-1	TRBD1	CASSLGQGNNQPQHF	TGCGCCAGCAGCCTGGGACAGGGAAACAATCAGCCCCAGCATTTT
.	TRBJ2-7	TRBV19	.	CASSNIFYEQYF	TGTGCCAGTAGTAATATTTTCTACGAGCAGTACTTC
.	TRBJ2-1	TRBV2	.	CASMARAQRDNEQFF	TGTGCCAGCATGGCGCGGGCACAAAGGGACAATGAGCAGTTCTTC
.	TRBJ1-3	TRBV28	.	CASSLTTASGNTIYF	TGTGCCAGCAGTTTGACAACAGCCTCTGGAAACACCATATATTTT
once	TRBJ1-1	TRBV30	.	CAWSIQGNTEAFF	TGTGCCTGGAGCATCCAGGGGAACACTGAAGCTTTCTTT
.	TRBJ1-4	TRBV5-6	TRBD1	CASSLATTGGFNEKLFF	TGTGCCAGCAGCTTGGCGACAACAGGGGGCTTTAATGAAAAACTGTTTTTT
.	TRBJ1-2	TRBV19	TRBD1	CASRAGGATNYGYTF	TGTGCCAGTAGGGCAGGGGGCGCAACTAACTATGGCTACACCTTC
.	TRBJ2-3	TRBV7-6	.	CASSLGGATSADTQYF	TGTGCCAGCAGCTTAGGGGGGGCCACTAGCGCAGATACGCAGTATTTT
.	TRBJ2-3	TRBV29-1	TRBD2	CSVPTAGGNIDTQYF	TGCAGCGTCCCTACCGCGGGAGGCAATATTGATACGCAGTATTTT
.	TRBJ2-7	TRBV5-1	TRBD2	CASSLTSGGYEQYF	TGCGCCAGCAGCCTGACTAGCGGGGGCTACGAGCAGTACTTC
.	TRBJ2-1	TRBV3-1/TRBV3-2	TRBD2	CASSQVSGTTLGEQFF	TGTGCCAGCAGCCAAGTCAGCGGGACCACCCTCGGTGAGCAGTTCTTC
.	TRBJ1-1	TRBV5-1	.	CASSYGGMNTEAFF	TGCGCCAGCAGCTATGGGGGGATGAACACTGAAGCTTTCTTT
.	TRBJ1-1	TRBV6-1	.	CASSETGYTEAFF	TGTGCCAGCAGTGAAACGGGGTACACTGAAGCTTTCTTT
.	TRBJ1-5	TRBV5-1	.	CASSPGHSNQPQHF	TGCGCCAGTTCACCGGGACACAGCAATCAGCCCCAGCATTTT
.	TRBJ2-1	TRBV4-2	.	CASSQDLATRTNNEQFF	TGTGCCAGCAGCCAAGATTTGGCTACTAGGACTAACAATGAGCAGTTCTTC
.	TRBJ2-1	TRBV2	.	CASSEASIQGGFRDEQFF	TGTGCCAGCAGTGAAGCTTCGATACAGGGTGGGTTTAGGGATGAGCAGTTCTTC
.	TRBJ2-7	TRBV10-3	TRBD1	CAISGRGFYEQYF	TGTGCCATCAGTGGCAGGGGGTTCTACGAGCAGTACTTC
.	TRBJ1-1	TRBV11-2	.	CASSPRQIGTEAFF	TGTGCCAGCAGCCCTCGACAGATCGGCACTGAAGCTTTCTTT
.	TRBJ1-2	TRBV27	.	CASSYPNKLRGGVRGYTF	TGTGCCAGCAGTTACCCGAACAAACTTCGGGGGGGCGTTCGTGGCTACACCTTC
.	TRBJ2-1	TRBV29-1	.	CSVPGGSSYNEQFF	TGCAGCGTTCCTGGTGGTAGCTCCTACAATGAGCAGTTCTTC